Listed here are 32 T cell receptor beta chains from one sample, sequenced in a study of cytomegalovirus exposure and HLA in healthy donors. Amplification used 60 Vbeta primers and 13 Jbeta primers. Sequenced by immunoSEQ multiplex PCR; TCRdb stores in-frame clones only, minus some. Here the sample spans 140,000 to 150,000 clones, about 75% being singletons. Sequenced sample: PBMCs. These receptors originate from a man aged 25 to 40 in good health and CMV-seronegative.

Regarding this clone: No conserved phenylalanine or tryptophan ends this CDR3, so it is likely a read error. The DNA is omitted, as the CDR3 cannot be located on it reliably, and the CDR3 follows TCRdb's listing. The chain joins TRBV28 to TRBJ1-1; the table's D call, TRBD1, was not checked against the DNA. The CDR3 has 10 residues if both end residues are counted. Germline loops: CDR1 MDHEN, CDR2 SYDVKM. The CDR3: CAIRTAPGCV.

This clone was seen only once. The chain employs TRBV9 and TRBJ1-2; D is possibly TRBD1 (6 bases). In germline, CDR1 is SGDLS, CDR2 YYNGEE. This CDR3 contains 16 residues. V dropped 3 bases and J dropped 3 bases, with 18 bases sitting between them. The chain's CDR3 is CASSEGTGTFYYGYTF. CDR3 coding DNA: TGTGCCAGCAGCGAGGGAACAGGGACCTTTTACTATGGCTACACCTTC.

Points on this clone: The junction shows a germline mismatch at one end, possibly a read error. The CDR3 region is CASSLGGQIYEQYF. The CDR3 bases are TGTGCCAGCAGTTTGGGGGGACAGATCTACGAGCAGTACTTC. The chain uses TRBV5-4 and TRBJ2-5; perhaps TRBD1 as D (7 bases). Near its end, the DNA agrees better with TRBJ2-7, so the J call may be wrong. Germline V lookup: CDR1 SGHNT, CDR2 YYREEE (reference sequence). This CDR3 comprises 14 residues.

The CDR3, as DNA: TGTGCCAGCACCGGGGGGCCCTGGGGCGCTGAAGCTTTCTTT. Protein: CASTGGPWGAEAFF. The chain uses TRBV27 and TRBJ1-1; D might be TRBD1 (6 bases). Trimming removed 7 bases from V and 6 bases from J, with 18 bases in between. The germline gives CDR1 MNHEY, CDR2 SMNVEV (reference sequence). The CDR3 extends over 14 amino acids.

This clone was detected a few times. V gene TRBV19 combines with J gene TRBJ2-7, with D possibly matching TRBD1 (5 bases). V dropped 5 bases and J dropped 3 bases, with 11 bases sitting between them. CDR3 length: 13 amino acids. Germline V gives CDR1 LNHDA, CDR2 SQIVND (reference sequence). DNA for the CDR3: TGTGCCAGTAGTTCGGACATTAACTACGAGCAGTACTTC. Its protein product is CASSSDINYEQYF.

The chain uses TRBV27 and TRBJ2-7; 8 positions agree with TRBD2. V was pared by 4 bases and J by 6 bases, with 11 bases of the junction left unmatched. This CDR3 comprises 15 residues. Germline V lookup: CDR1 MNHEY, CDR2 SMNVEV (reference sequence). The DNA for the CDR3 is TGTGCCAGCAGTTCCTATGGAACGGGAGGGCCCGAGCAGTACTTC. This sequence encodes CASSSYGTGGPEQYF.

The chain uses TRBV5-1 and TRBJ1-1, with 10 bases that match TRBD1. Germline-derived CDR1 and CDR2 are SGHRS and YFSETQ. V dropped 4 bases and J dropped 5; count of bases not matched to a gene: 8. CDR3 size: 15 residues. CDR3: CASSLQGQGSTEAFF. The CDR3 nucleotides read TGCGCCAGCAGCCTCCAGGGACAGGGGAGTACTGAAGCTTTCTTT.

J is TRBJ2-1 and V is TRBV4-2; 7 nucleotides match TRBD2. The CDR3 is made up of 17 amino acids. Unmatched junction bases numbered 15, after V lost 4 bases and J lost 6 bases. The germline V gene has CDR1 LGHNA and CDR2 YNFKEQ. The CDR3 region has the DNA TGTGCCAGCAGCCTATCAGGGAGGGTAGCGGGTCCCAATGAGCAGTTCTTC. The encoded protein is CASSLSGRVAGPNEQFF.

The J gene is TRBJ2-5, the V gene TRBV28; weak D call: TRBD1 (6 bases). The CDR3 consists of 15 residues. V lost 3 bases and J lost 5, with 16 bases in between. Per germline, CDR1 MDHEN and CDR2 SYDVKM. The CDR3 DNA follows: TGTGCCAGCAGTTTCACCGCAGGGGCCGGGGAGACCCAGTACTTC. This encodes CASSFTAGAGETQYF.

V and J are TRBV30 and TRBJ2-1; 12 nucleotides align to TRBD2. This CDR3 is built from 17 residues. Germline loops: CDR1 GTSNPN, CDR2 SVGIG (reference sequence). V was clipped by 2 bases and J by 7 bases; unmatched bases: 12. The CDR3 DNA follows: TGTGCCTGGAGTTACAACATACTAGCGGGAGGATTGAATGAGCAGTTCTTC. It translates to CAWSYNILAGGLNEQFF.

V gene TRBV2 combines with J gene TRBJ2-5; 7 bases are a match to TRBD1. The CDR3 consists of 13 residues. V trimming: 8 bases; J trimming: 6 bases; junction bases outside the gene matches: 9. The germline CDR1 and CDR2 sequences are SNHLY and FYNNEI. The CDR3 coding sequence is TGTGCCAGCTGTGGCCAGGGGGAAAAGACCCAGTACTTC. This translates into CASCGQGEKTQYF.

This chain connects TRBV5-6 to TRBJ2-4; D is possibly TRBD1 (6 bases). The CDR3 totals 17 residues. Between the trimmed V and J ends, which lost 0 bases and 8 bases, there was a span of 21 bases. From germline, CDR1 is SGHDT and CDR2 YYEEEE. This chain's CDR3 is CASSLAAGHPSGDIQYF. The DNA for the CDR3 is TGTGCCAGCAGCTTGGCGGCGGGTCACCCTTCAGGGGACATTCAGTACTTC.

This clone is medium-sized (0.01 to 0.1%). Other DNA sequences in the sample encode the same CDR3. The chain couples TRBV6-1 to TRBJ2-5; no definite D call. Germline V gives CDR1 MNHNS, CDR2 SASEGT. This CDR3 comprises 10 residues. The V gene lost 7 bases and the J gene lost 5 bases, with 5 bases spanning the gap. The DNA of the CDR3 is TGTGCCAGCACGAGGGAGACCCAGTACTTC. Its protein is CASTRETQYF.

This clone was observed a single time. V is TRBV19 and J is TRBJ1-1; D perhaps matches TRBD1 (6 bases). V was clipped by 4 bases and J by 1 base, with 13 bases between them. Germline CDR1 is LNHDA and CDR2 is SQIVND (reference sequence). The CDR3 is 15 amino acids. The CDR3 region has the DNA TGTGCCAGTAGTAACAGTGGACAGACGAACACTGAAGCTTTCTTT. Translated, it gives CASSNSGQTNTEAFF.

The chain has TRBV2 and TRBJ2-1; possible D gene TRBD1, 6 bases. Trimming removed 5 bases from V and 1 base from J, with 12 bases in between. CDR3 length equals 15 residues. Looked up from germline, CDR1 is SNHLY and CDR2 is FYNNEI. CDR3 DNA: TGTGCCAGCAGTTACTCGGACAGTTCCTACAATGAGCAGTTCTTC. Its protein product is CASSYSDSSYNEQFF.

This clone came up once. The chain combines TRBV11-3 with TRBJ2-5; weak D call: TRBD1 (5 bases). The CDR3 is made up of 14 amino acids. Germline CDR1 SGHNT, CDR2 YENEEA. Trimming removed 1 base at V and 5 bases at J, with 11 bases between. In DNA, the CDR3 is TGTGCCAGCAGCTTAGGCCAGGGCGCGGAGACCCAGTACTTC. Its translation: CASSLGQGAETQYF.

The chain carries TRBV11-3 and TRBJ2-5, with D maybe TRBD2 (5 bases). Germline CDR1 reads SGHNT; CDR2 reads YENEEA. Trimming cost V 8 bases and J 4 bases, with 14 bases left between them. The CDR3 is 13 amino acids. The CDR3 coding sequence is TGTGCCAGCCAGAGATCCCGGGGAGAGACCCAGTACTTC. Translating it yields CASQRSRGETQYF. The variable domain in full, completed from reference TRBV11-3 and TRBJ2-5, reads EAGVVQSPRYKIIEKKQPVAFWCNPISGHNTLYWYLQNLGQGPELLIRYENEEAVDDSQLPKDRFSAERLKGVDSTLKIQPAELGDSAVYLCASQRSRGETQYFGPGTRLLVL.

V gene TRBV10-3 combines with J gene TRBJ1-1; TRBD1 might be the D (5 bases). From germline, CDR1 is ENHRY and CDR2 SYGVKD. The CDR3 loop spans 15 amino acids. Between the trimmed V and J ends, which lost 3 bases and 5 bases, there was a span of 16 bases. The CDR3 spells CAISDTREGATEAFF. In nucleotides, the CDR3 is TGTGCCATCAGTGACACCAGGGAAGGGGCTACTGAAGCTTTCTTT.

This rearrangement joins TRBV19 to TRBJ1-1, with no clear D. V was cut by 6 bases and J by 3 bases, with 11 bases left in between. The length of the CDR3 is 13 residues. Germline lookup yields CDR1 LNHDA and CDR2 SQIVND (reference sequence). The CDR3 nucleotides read TGTGCCAGTAGCTCCGGGAGGGACACTGAAGCTTTCTTT. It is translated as CASSSGRDTEAFF.

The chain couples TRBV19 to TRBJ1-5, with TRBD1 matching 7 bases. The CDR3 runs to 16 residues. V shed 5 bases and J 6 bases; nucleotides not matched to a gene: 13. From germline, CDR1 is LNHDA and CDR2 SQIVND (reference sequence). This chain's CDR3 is CASSPWTGAKTQPQHF. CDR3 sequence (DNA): TGTGCCAGTAGTCCGTGGACAGGTGCAAAGACTCAGCCCCAGCATTTT.

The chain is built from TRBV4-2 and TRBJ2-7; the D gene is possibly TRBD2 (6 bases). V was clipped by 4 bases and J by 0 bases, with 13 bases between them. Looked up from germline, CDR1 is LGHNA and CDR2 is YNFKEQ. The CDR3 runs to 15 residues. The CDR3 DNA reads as TGTGCCAGCAGCCCCGCACTAGCAACCTCCTACGAGCAGTACTTC. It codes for CASSPALATSYEQYF.

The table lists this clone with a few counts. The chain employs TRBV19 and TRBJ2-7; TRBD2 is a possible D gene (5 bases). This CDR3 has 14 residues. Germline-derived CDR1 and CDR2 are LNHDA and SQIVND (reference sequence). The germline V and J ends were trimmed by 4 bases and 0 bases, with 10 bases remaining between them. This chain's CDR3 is CASSNGVFSYEQYF. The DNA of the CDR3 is TGTGCCAGTAGTAACGGGGTGTTCTCCTACGAGCAGTACTTC. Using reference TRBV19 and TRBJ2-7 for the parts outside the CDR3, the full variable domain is DGGITQSPKYLFRKEGQNVTLSCEQNLNHDAMYWYRQDPGQGLRLIYYSQIVNDFQKGDIAEGYSVSREKKESFPLTVTSAQKNPTAFYLCASSNGVFSYEQYFGPGTRLTVT.

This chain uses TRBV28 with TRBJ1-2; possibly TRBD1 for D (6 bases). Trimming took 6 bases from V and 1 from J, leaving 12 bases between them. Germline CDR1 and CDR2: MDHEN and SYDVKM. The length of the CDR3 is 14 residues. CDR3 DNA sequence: TGTGCCAGCAGCCAGGGACACCTTAACTATGGCTACACCTTC. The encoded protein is CASSQGHLNYGYTF.

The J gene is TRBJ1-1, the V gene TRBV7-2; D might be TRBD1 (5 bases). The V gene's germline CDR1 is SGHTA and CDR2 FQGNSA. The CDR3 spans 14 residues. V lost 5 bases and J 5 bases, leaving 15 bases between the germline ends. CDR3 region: CASSPAVGGTEAFF. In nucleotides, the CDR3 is TGTGCCAGCAGCCCGGCGGTGGGGGGTACTGAAGCTTTCTTT.

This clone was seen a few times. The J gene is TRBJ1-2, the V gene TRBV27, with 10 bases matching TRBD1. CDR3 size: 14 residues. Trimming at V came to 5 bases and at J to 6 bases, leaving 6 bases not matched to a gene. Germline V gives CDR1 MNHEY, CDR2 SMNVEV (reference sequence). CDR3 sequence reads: CASSPPTGGNGYTF. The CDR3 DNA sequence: TGTGCCAGCAGTCCCCCGACAGGGGGCAATGGCTACACCTTC.

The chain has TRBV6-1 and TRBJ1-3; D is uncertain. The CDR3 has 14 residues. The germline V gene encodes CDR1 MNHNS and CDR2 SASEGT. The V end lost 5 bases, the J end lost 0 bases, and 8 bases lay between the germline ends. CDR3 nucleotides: TGTGCCAGCAGTTCTAAAAACTCTGGAAACACCATATATTTT. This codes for CASSSKNSGNTIYF.

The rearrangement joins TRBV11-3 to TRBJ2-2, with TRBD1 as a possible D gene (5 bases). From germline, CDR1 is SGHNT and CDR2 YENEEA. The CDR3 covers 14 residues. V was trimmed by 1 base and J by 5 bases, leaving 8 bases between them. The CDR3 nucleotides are TGTGCCAGCAGCTTAGGCAGGGCGACCGGGGAGCTGTTTTTT. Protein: CASSLGRATGELFF.

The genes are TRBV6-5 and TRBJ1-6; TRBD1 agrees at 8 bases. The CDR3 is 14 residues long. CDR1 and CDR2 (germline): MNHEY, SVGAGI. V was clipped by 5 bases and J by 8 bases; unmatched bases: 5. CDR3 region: CASSTDRDYSPLHF. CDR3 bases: TGTGCCAGCAGTACGGACAGGGATTATTCACCCCTCCACTTT.

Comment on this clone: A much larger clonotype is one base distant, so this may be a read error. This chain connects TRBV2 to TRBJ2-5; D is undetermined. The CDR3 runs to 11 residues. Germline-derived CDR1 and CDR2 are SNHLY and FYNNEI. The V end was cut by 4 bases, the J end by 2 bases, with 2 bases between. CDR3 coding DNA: TGTGCCAGCAGTGCACAAGAGACCCAGTACTTC. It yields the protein CASSAQETQYF.

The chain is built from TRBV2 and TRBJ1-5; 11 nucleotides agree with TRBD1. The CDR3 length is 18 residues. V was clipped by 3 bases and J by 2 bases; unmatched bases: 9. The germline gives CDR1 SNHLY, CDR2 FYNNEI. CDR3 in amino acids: CASSDRDRGYSGNQPQHF. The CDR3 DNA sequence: TGTGCCAGCAGTGATCGGGACAGGGGGTATAGCGGCAATCAGCCCCAGCATTTT. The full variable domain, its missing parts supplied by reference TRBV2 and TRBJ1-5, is EPEVTQTPSHQVTQMGQEVILRCVPISNHLYFYWYRQILGQKVEFLVSFYNNEISEKSEIFDDQFSVERPDGSNFTLKIRSTKLEDSAMYFCASSDRDRGYSGNQPQHFGDGTRLSIL.

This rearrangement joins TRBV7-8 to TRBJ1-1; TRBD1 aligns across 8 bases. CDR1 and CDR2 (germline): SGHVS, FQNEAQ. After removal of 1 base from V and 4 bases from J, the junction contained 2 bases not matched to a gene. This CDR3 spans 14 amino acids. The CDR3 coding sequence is TGTGCCAGCAGCTTAGGGACAGGGTCCACTGAAGCTTTCTTT. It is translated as CASSLGTGSTEAFF.

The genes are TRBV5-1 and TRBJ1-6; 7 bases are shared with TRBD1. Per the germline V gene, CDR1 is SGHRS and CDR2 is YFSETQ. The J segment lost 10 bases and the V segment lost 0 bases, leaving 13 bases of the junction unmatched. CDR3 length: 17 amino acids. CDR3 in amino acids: CASSLAKGTAMGSPLHF. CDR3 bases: TGCGCCAGCAGCTTGGCCAAAGGGACAGCCATGGGATCACCCCTCCACTTT.